The 9 T cell receptor beta chains in this list originate from one sample, sequenced in a study of cytomegalovirus exposure and HLA in healthy donors (dated by TCRdb to about 2017). Libraries were constructed by the immunoSEQ multiplex PCR assay. For the multiplex PCR, a mixture combining 60 forward primers for TCR Vbeta segments and 13 reverse primers for TCR Jbeta segments was used. Here the immuneACCESS table is served through TCRdb, limited to in-frame sequences with V and J called. Missing clones are a known gap in these copies; in checked studies unresolved V genes cover under half, and the rest lacks a known reason. A total of 200,000 to 250,000 clones appear in this sample, about 70% of them only once. The top ten constitute 1.8% of the sample. The specimen sequenced was PBMCs. The origin of the receptors is a woman aged 30 to 39 in good health and CMV-seronegative.

The CDR3 region has the DNA TGTGCCAGCAGTTTTCAAACAGGGTACTACGAGCAGTACTTC. Amino acid sequence: CASSFQTGYYEQYF. The chain joins TRBV6-5 to TRBJ2-7; a weak D match, TRBD1 (6 bases). CDR3 length equals 14 residues. CDR1 is MNHEY, CDR2 SVGAGI, per germline. Trimming took off 4 bases at V and 3 bases at J, with 13 bases between the two ends.

J is TRBJ2-7 and V is TRBV5-1; possible D gene TRBD1, 5 bases. This CDR3 has 13 residues. Germline lookup yields CDR1 SGHRS and CDR2 YFSETQ. The V gene lost 0 bases and the J gene lost 5 bases, with 9 bases spanning the gap. CDR3 coding DNA: TGCGCCAGCAGCTTGGAAGCAGGGAACGAGCAGTACTTC. Protein sequence: CASSLEAGNEQYF.

The DNA for the CDR3 is TGTGCCAGCAGCCCCTCCGGGGGGGGGATCTACAATGAGCAGTTCTTC. Residues: CASSPSGGGIYNEQFF. V and J are TRBV7-2 and TRBJ2-1; 8 bases line up with TRBD2. V trimming: 5 bases; J trimming: 3 bases; junction bases outside the gene matches: 9. CDR1 and CDR2 from the germline V gene are SGHTA and FQGNSA. CDR3 length: 16 residues.

A remark on this clone: One end of the junction does not line up with germline, which may come from a read error. The genes are TRBV7-9 and TRBJ1-1; TRBD1 matches 9 bases. The germline gives CDR1 SEHNR, CDR2 FQNEAQ (reference sequence). The CDR3 spans 12 residues. DNA for the CDR3: TGTTCCAGCAGCTTAGGGACAGGGGAAGCTTTCTTT. Translation: CSSSLGTGEAFF. The full variable domain, in which reference TRBV7-9 and TRBJ1-1 provide the parts outside the CDR3, is DTGVSQNPRHKITKRGQNVTFRCDPISEHNRLYWYRQTLGQGPEFLTYFQNEAQLEKSRLLSDRFSAERPKGSFSTLEIQRTEQGDSAMYLCSSSLGTGEAFFGQGTRLTVV.

This clone was detected a few times. The rearrangement uses TRBV11-2 and TRBJ2-6; TRBD1 agrees at 7 bases. Germline assignment: CDR1 SGHAT and CDR2 FQNNGV. The J segment lost 0 bases and the V segment lost 5 bases, leaving 10 bases of the junction unmatched. The CDR3 sequence is 18 residues long. The CDR3 protein is CASSTRMGQTSGANVLTF. The DNA for the CDR3 is TGTGCCAGCAGCACACGGATGGGACAGACCTCTGGGGCCAACGTCCTGACTTTC.

The chain joins TRBV14 to TRBJ1-3; D gene uncertain. V lost 0 bases to trimming and J lost 3 bases, with 15 bases between them. CDR1 is SGHDN and CDR2 is FVKESK in the germline V gene. This CDR3 comprises 17 residues. As DNA, the CDR3 is TGTGCCAGCAGCCAAGAGCCCGGGGTTAGGTTTGGAAACACCATATATTTT. Its protein product is CASSQEPGVRFGNTIYF.

The V gene is TRBV7-8, the J gene TRBJ1-2; D perhaps matches TRBD1 (6 bases). Germline CDR1 SGHVS, CDR2 FQNEAQ. This CDR3 region has 19 residues. V dropped 2 bases and J dropped 2 bases, with 24 bases sitting between them. CDR3 loop: CASSLRVSRQARGNYGYTF. The DNA for the CDR3 is TGTGCCAGCAGCTTAAGAGTGTCGAGGCAGGCCAGGGGCAACTATGGCTACACCTTC.

The CDR3 is CASSSRDYGRAGELFF. The CDR3 DNA reads TGTGCCAGCAGCTCGCGGGACTATGGACGCGCCGGGGAGCTGTTTTTT. The V gene is TRBV5-6, the J gene TRBJ2-2; 7 bases map to TRBD2. This CDR3 region has 16 residues. V shed 3 bases and J 6 bases; nucleotides not matched to a gene: 11. Germline values: CDR1 SGHDT, CDR2 YYEEEE.

The rearrangement links TRBV29-1 to TRBJ1-3; D is uncertain. The CDR3 length is 11 residues. The germline CDR1 and CDR2 sequences are SQVTM and ANQGSEA. Trimming removed 7 bases from V and 2 bases from J, with 6 bases in between. The CDR3 DNA is TGCAGCGGCCGGGCTGGAAACACCATATATTTT. Amino acids: CSGRAGNTIYF.